These 17 T cell receptor beta chains were sequenced from one sample in a study of T cell responses to AZD1222 COVID-19 vaccine. Sequencing was performed with immunoSEQ multiplex PCR; in TCRdb, only in-frame clones are kept and a portion is missing. The sample lists under 90,000 clones, 70% to 90% occurring once. Source: peripheral blood, taken 28 days after the second AZD1222 dose. The source of these receptors is an adult who received the AZD1222 COVID-19 vaccine.

This chain links TRBV7-8 with TRBJ2-3; no clear D gene. This CDR3 is 14 amino acids long. V was cut by 0 bases and J by 0 bases, with 4 bases left in between. Germline V gene lookup returns CDR1 SGHVS and CDR2 FQNEAQ. For the CDR3, the DNA is TGTGCCAGCAGCTTAGCGAGAAGCACAGATACGCAGTATTTT. Translation: CASSLARSTDTQYF.

V usage is TRBV3-1 (or the pseudogene TRBV3-2) and J usage is TRBJ2-4, with 8 positions matching TRBD2. V lost 0 bases, J lost 0 bases, and 10 bases stayed unmatched. The CDR3 sequence is 19 residues long. CDR1 is LGHDT and CDR2 is YNNKEL in the germline V gene (reference sequence). The CDR3 sequence is CASSQDAPGLAGAKNIQYF. The CDR3, as DNA: TGTGCCAGCAGCCAAGATGCCCCCGGACTAGCAGGAGCCAAAAACATTCAGTACTTC.

The V call is TRBV9, the J call TRBJ1-3; 7 bases align to TRBD1. The CDR3 runs 16 residues. Trimming at V came to 3 bases and at J to 1 base, leaving 7 bases not matched to a gene. Germline lookup yields CDR1 SGDLS and CDR2 YYNGEE. CDR3 coding DNA: TGTGCCAGCAGCGGCGGACAGGAGATTTCTGGAAACACCATATATTTT. Protein: CASSGGQEISGNTIYF.

This clone was detected only a few times. The chain employs TRBV19 and TRBJ1-3; D call uncertain. CDR3 size: 15 residues. V was shortened by 3 bases and J by 2 bases, with 11 bases between the two germline ends. Germline values: CDR1 LNHDA, CDR2 SQIVND (reference sequence). The CDR3 sequence is CASSMGSAAGNTIYF. The DNA of the CDR3 is TGTGCCAGTAGTATGGGGTCAGCCGCTGGAAACACCATATATTTT.

The chain is built from TRBV3-1 (or the pseudogene TRBV3-2) and TRBJ1-2; D gene unclear. Between the trimmed V and J ends, which lost 2 bases and 4 bases, there was a span of 8 bases. The CDR3 totals 13 residues. Looked up from germline, CDR1 is LGHDT and CDR2 is YNNKEL (reference sequence). This chain's CDR3 is CASSQSTSYGYTF. In DNA form, the CDR3 reads TGTGCCAGCAGCCAATCTACGTCCTATGGCTACACCTTC.

This clone showed up just once. The chain uses TRBV5-4 and TRBJ1-1; D perhaps matches TRBD1 (6 bases). V was trimmed by 2 bases and J by 4 bases, leaving 12 bases between them. The germline gives CDR1 SGHNT, CDR2 YYREEE (reference sequence). The CDR3 is 14 amino acids. CDR3 in amino acids: CASSLRGGGTEAFF. CDR3 coding DNA: TGTGCCAGCAGCTTAAGAGGGGGAGGCACTGAAGCTTTCTTT.

V and J are TRBV9 and TRBJ2-1, with D possibly being TRBD1 (6 bases). The CDR3 covers 13 residues. Germline V gene sequence: CDR1 SGDLS, CDR2 YYNGEE. Trimming shortened V by 3 bases and J by 10 bases, and 14 bases separated the two germline ends. The CDR3 DNA reads as TGTGCCAGCAGCGCCCAGACTCAGGGGGAGCAGTTCTTC. This translates into CASSAQTQGEQFF.

The rearrangement joins TRBV28 to TRBJ1-2, with TRBD1 as a possible D gene (6 bases). V lost 2 bases, J lost 2 bases, and 15 bases lay in between. Germline CDR1 reads MDHEN; CDR2 reads SYDVKM. This CDR3 region has 16 residues. The CDR3 region is CASSLRGWRLNYGYTF. CDR3 DNA: TGTGCCAGCAGTTTAAGGGGGTGGAGATTGAACTATGGCTACACCTTC.

The J gene is TRBJ1-3, the V gene TRBV5-5; 7 positions match TRBD1. The junction had 8 bases not matched to a gene; V was cut back by 0 bases and J by 14 bases. Germline lookup yields CDR1 SGHKS and CDR2 YYEKEE (reference sequence). The CDR3 runs to 13 residues. CDR3 DNA sequence: TGTGCCAGCAGCTTGGGGGGCCGGGACAGCGTATATTTT. Residues: CASSLGGRDSVYF.

The sample holds a few counts of this clone. The chain couples TRBV7-6 to TRBJ1-6, with 7 bases that match TRBD1. The CDR3 is made up of 14 amino acids. Trimming at V came to 4 bases and at J to 5 bases, leaving 2 bases not matched to a gene. Germline CDR1 SGHVS, CDR2 FNYEAQ. The CDR3 DNA is TGTGCCAGCAGCTCCGGGACAGATAATTCACCCCTCCACTTT. It codes for CASSSGTDNSPLHF.

The count of this clone is one. The rearrangement joins TRBV6-5 to TRBJ1-4; D may be TRBD1 (5 bases). The CDR3 length is 14 residues. The ends were cut back, 5 bases at V and 9 bases at J, with 16 bases in the middle. The V gene's germline CDR1 is MNHEY and CDR2 SVGAGI. The CDR3 region is CASSQGFRSKKLFF. For the CDR3, the DNA is TGTGCCAGCAGTCAGGGCTTTAGAAGCAAAAAACTGTTTTTT.

The rearrangement joins TRBV4-1 to TRBJ1-6; no firm D call. CDR1 and CDR2 from the germline V gene are MGHRA and YSYEKL. The CDR3 is 16 amino acids. V was pared by 1 base and J by 6 bases, with 13 bases between. CDR3 nucleotide sequence: TGCGCCAGCAGCCAAGTTGTCCCCGCGGGTAATTCACCCCTCCACTTT. It is translated as CASSQVVPAGNSPLHF.

The gene calls are TRBV28 and TRBJ1-5; perhaps TRBD1 as D (5 bases). V was trimmed by 7 bases and J by 8 bases, leaving 18 bases between them. Germline-derived CDR1 and CDR2 are MDHEN and SYDVKM. This CDR3 contains 14 residues. Here the CDR3 reads CASNPGGEEKPQHF. The CDR3 DNA reads TGTGCCAGCAATCCCGGAGGGGAGGAGAAGCCCCAGCATTTT.

V and J are TRBV28 and TRBJ1-2; 9 bases match TRBD1. CDR3 length equals 16 residues. V was pared by 1 base and J by 0 bases, with 3 bases of the junction left unmatched. Germline V gene lookup returns CDR1 MDHEN and CDR2 SYDVKM. CDR3 region: CASSLYWDRANYGYTF. As DNA, the CDR3 is TGTGCCAGCAGTTTATACTGGGACAGGGCTAACTATGGCTACACCTTC.

The chain carries TRBV28 and TRBJ2-3, with 11 bases fitting TRBD2. V was clipped by 1 base and J by 5 bases; unmatched bases: 5. Looked up from germline, CDR1 is MDHEN and CDR2 is SYDVKM. The CDR3 has 16 residues. CDR3 region: CASSLSLAGGKDTQYF. In DNA form, the CDR3 reads TGTGCCAGCAGTTTATCCCTAGCGGGGGGCAAAGATACGCAGTATTTT.

The J gene is TRBJ2-1, the V gene TRBV27; 9 nucleotides match TRBD2. This CDR3 is built from 15 residues. Looked up from germline, CDR1 is MNHEY and CDR2 is SMNVEV (reference sequence). V was pared by 8 bases and J by 7 bases, with 12 bases of the junction left unmatched. The CDR3 reads CASRRGGAGGNEQFF. CDR3 coding DNA: TGTGCCAGCCGCAGGGGGGGAGCGGGGGGAAATGAGCAGTTCTTC.

The chain combines TRBV5-6 with TRBJ1-2; no reliable D call. The germline V and J ends were trimmed by 1 base and 6 bases, with 7 bases remaining between them. The CDR3 runs to 12 residues. CDR1 and CDR2 (germline): SGHDT, YYEEEE. CDR3 sequence: CASSLIGDGYTF. For the CDR3, the DNA is TGTGCCAGCAGCTTGATTGGAGATGGCTACACCTTC.